This entry describes one T cell receptor (beta chain). No antigen is known for it. The data stem from a study of shared clonotypes between healthy human individuals. Study as a whole: CD8 memory received one plate per donor, CD8 naive two, CD4 memory three and CD4 naive three.

Whole-study findings and limits: The generation probabilities recorded for non-shared clonotypes fell below those of clonotypes shared by all four donors. Tissues were not sampled, only blood, and their repertoires likely differ.

Per the study methods: Junction-only sequences without quality scores came from ImmunoSEQ, so filtering differed. Method: immunoSEQ multiplex PCR; TCRdb's copy keeps in-frame clones and lacks some. For V, J and clone size, that table is used; D and trimming come from the DNA. The sample shows approximately 1,500,000 clones, approximately 98% of them seen only once. The ends lost 4 bases at V and 5 bases at J; junction bases unmatched: 17. CDR1 and CDR2 (germline): SGHVS, FQNEAQ. This CDR3 contains 18 residues. The sequenced material came from naive CD4+ T cells sorted from blood. Specified subset: CD45RA+ positively selected. This clonotype originated in a man aged 30-40 years in good health. V and J are TRBV7-8 and TRBJ2-5; 9 bases agree with TRBD1. Here the CDR3 reads CASSSQTSGTGISETQYF. CDR3 DNA: TGTGCCAGCAGCTCTCAAACTTCCGGGACAGGGATTTCGGAGACCCAGTACTTC.